This is a list of T cell receptor beta chains from one sample in a study of blood T cells in healthy people across ages. TCRdb recomputed calls from the 5' RACE reads with MiXCR, one row per CDR3 protein. The sample contains around 800,000 distinct CDR3 sequences, around a quarter of which appear only once. The same specimen was also included in a second study, on T cells of mothers and their children.

Sequenced: blood. These receptors originate from a boy younger than 18 in good health. Each CDR3 is given with its conserved first and last residue. Fields, in order: J gene, clone size, V gene, D gene, CDR3 protein, CDR3 DNA. D genes are given only for firm matches. Some rows have no size entry. The others give once, few or many, or a class for an expanded clone.

J: TRBJ2-1
size: .
V: TRBV29-1
D: TRBD2
CDR3: CSVLSGGLNNEQFF
DNA: TGCAGCGTACTTAGCGGGGGGCTTAACAATGAGCAGTTCTTC

J: TRBJ2-7
size: few
V: TRBV7-9
D: .
CDR3: CASSLMSGVGSGEQYF
DNA: TGTGCCAGCAGCTTGATGTCTGGGGTAGGGTCGGGCGAGCAGTACTTC

J: TRBJ1-6
size: few
V: TRBV19
D: TRBD1
CDR3: CASSIEAGTGNSPLHF
DNA: TGTGCCAGTAGTATAGAGGCCGGGACAGGGAATTCACCCCTCCACTTT

J: TRBJ2-7
size: .
V: TRBV6-1
D: TRBD1
CDR3: CASSDGTGGHGSLVSKYEQYF
DNA: TGTGCCAGCAGTGACGGGACAGGGGGACATGGTTCCTTAGTGTCGAAGTACGAGCAGTACTTC

J: TRBJ2-5
size: few
V: TRBV5-5
D: TRBD1
CDR3: CASSWTTGEETQYF
DNA: TGTGCCAGCAGCTGGACGACAGGGGAAGAGACCCAGTACTTC

J: TRBJ2-5
size: .
V: TRBV7-9
D: .
CDR3: CASSLGPGIQETQYF
DNA: TGTGCCAGCAGCTTAGGCCCGGGTATCCAAGAGACCCAGTACTTC

J: TRBJ1-2
size: .
V: TRBV29-1
D: .
CDR3: CSVEYRAGGYTF
DNA: TGCAGCGTTGAGTACAGGGCCGGAGGCTACACCTTC

J: TRBJ2-1
size: few
V: TRBV6-5
D: .
CDR3: CASSYDGGPDNEQFF
DNA: TGTGCCAGCAGTTATGATGGGGGGCCGGACAATGAGCAGTTCTTC

J: TRBJ2-5
size: many
V: TRBV20-1
D: .
CDR3: CSARDRGSTKTQYF
DNA: TGCAGTGCTAGAGATCGGGGCAGTACGAAGACCCAGTACTTC

J: TRBJ2-1
size: .
V: TRBV10-3
D: .
CDR3: CATASGIYNEQFF
DNA: TGTGCCACCGCTAGTGGTATCTACAATGAGCAGTTCTTC